The 14 T cell receptor beta chains below all came from one sample that was sequenced in a study of blood T cell repertoires in COVID-19. TCRdb's table, derived via immunoSEQ multiplex PCR, lists solely in-frame clones and lacks some. Of about 130,000 clones detected, approximately 80% appear once; the ten largest clones hold 3.8%. The specimen sequenced was peripheral blood. These receptors came from a woman aged 50 to 65 with acute or convalescent COVID-19.

The chain uses TRBV2 and TRBJ2-1, with 11 bases aligning to TRBD2. Germline loops: CDR1 SNHLY, CDR2 FYNNEI. Trimming cost V 4 bases and J 5 bases; bases outside gene matches: 4. The CDR3 covers 15 residues. The CDR3 loop is CASSVTSGGNNEQFF. The CDR3, as DNA: TGTGCCAGCAGTGTCACTAGCGGGGGAAACAATGAGCAGTTCTTC.

V is TRBV30 and J is TRBJ2-3; a possible D gene is TRBD2 (5 bases). The V gene's germline CDR1 is GTSNPN and CDR2 SVGIG (reference sequence). V gave up 3 bases and J gave up 2 bases, with 12 bases separating them. The CDR3 is made up of 14 amino acids. CDR3 sequence reads: CAWSPGEITDTQYF. The CDR3 DNA follows: TGTGCCTGGAGCCCCGGGGAAATCACAGATACGCAGTATTTT.

The rearrangement joins TRBV18 to TRBJ2-3; the match to TRBD1 covers 10 bases. The V segment lost 1 base and the J segment 2 bases; nucleotides outside the gene matches: 18. In germline, CDR1 is KGHSH, CDR2 LQKENI. This CDR3 is built from 21 residues. The CDR3 DNA follows: TGTGCCAGCTCACCACTAACCGGGACAGGGGACAGCCTAGGACACACAGATACGCAGTATTTT. Protein product: CASSPLTGTGDSLGHTDTQYF.

V usage is TRBV2 and J usage is TRBJ1-5, with D unresolved. CDR1 and CDR2 from the germline V gene are SNHLY and FYNNEI. V was pared by 5 bases and J by 6 bases, with 11 bases between. The CDR3 sequence is 13 residues long. The CDR3 bases are TGTGCCAGCAGTTCCAACGCGGGTCAGCCCCAGCATTTT. It specifies CASSSNAGQPQHF.

This clone occurred once. V usage is TRBV12-3 or TRBV12-4 and J usage is TRBJ1-2; a weak D match, TRBD1 (5 bases). This CDR3 comprises 13 residues. V was cut by 2 bases and J by 5 bases, with 9 bases left in between. The CDR3 sequence: CASSLKGRYGYTF. DNA of the CDR3: TGTGCCAGCAGTTTAAAGGGGCGGTATGGCTACACCTTC.

The chain recombines TRBV23-1 with TRBJ1-2; a weak D match, TRBD1 (5 bases). TRBV23-1 is an ORF, with its function uncertain. The CDR3 contains 13 residues. Trimming removed 0 bases at V and 8 bases at J, with 10 bases between. The CDR3 is CASSQSAGRGYTF. In DNA form, the CDR3 reads TGCGCCAGCAGTCAATCCGCGGGGCGGGGCTACACCTTC.

V and J are TRBV7-2 and TRBJ2-7; 9 nucleotides match TRBD2. Germline V gene sequence: CDR1 SGHTA, CDR2 FQGNSA. V trimming: 1 base; J trimming: 2 bases; junction bases outside the gene matches: 6. This CDR3 has 16 amino acids. CDR3 DNA sequence: TGTGCCAGCAGCTTAGAAGCTCCTAGCGGGACCTACGAGCAGTACTTC. Amino acids: CASSLEAPSGTYEQYF.

The table lists this clone with a few counts. CDR3 in DNA: TGTGCCAGCAGCGTAGGATTCGGTCAGGAAAATGAAAAACTGTTTTTT. Its translation: CASSVGFGQENEKLFF. This rearrangement joins TRBV9 to TRBJ1-4; no clear D. V dropped 0 bases and J dropped 5 bases, with 14 bases sitting between them. The CDR3 has 16 residues. Germline CDR1 and CDR2: SGDLS and YYNGEE.

The rearrangement joins TRBV29-1 to TRBJ1-2; 12 bases agree with TRBD1. With V trimmed by 6 bases and J by 4 bases, 3 bases remained unmatched. The CDR3 covers 13 residues. Germline CDR1 is SQVTM and CDR2 is ANQGSEA. In nucleotides, the CDR3 is TGCAGCGTCGGGACAGGGGGCTCCTATGGCTACACCTTC. Translation gives CSVGTGGSYGYTF.

This chain links TRBV19 with TRBJ2-7; 7 positions agree with TRBD1. This CDR3 region has 14 residues. Germline V CDR1 and CDR2: LNHDA, SQIVND (reference sequence). The V segment lost 6 bases and the J segment 4 bases; nucleotides outside the gene matches: 9. This CDR3 reads CASSGTAVEYEQYF. CDR3 bases: TGTGCCAGTAGCGGGACAGCAGTTGAATACGAGCAGTACTTC.

The gene calls are TRBV25-1 and TRBJ2-1; TRBD2 matches 11 bases. V dropped 5 bases and J dropped 5; count of bases not matched to a gene: 5. The CDR3 runs to 15 residues. Germline V gene sequence: CDR1 MGHDK, CDR2 SYGVNS. CDR3 coding DNA: TGTGCCAGCAGTAACCCGGGACTAGCGGACAATGAGCAGTTCTTC. Its protein product is CASSNPGLADNEQFF.

The V call is TRBV6-1, the J call TRBJ2-2, with no clear D. CDR1 and CDR2 (germline): MNHNS, SASEGT. Trimming cost V 3 bases and J 1 base, with 9 bases left between them. This CDR3 spans 15 amino acids. The CDR3 nucleotides are TGTGCCAGCAGTGAGTGGGCCGGGAACACCGGGGAGCTGTTTTTT. Translating gives CASSEWAGNTGELFF.

The chain joins TRBV7-9 to TRBJ2-7; 8 nucleotides line up with TRBD1. In germline, CDR1 is SEHNR, CDR2 FQNEAQ (reference sequence). Trimming at V came to 8 bases and at J to 5 bases, leaving 11 bases not matched to a gene. The CDR3 contains 14 residues. The CDR3, as DNA: TGTGCCAGCGAGGGACAGGCGGAGGGGCACGAGCAGTACTTC. Translation gives CASEGQAEGHEQYF.

This chain joins TRBV10-2 and TRBJ2-1; tentative D call: TRBD2 (6 bases). V shed 6 bases and J shed 8 bases, with 20 bases lying between them. Germline loops: CDR1 WSHSY, CDR2 SAAADI. The CDR3 loop spans 15 amino acids. The CDR3 DNA sequence: TGCGCCAGCAGAGACCGGGACTGGAGACCACATGAGCAGTTCTTC. It specifies CASRDRDWRPHEQFF.